This TCR beta chain stems from a study of T cell responses to AZD1222 COVID-19 vaccine. Of note for this clone: Its cognate antigen is unknown.

The repertoire was sequenced with immunoSEQ multiplex PCR; TCRdb's copy has only in-frame clones and lacks some. The repertoire holds about 110,000 clones, with 81% as singletons. General observations from the study: Baseline testing showed seropositivity in only a handful of AZD1222 recipients. Two doses of AZD1222 preceded a rise in Spike-specific TCR breadth and depth. Clonal diversity may have been underestimated, and the donors were mostly white British, with more females than males. Repertoires were collected only later (after the peak T cell response had occurred).

This CDR3 is 15 amino acids long. Germline V gene sequence: CDR1 SNHLY, CDR2 FYNNEI. V lost 1 base and J lost 1, with 10 bases in between. The chain recombines TRBV2 with TRBJ2-5; D is possibly TRBD1 (5 bases). The clonotype comes from an adult in good health. This specimen was peripheral blood, taken on day 0 of AZD1222 vaccination. Written as DNA, the CDR3 is TGTGCCAGCAGTGAAGGCAGGGTCCGCCAAGAGACCCAGTACTTC. It codes for CASSEGRVRQETQYF.